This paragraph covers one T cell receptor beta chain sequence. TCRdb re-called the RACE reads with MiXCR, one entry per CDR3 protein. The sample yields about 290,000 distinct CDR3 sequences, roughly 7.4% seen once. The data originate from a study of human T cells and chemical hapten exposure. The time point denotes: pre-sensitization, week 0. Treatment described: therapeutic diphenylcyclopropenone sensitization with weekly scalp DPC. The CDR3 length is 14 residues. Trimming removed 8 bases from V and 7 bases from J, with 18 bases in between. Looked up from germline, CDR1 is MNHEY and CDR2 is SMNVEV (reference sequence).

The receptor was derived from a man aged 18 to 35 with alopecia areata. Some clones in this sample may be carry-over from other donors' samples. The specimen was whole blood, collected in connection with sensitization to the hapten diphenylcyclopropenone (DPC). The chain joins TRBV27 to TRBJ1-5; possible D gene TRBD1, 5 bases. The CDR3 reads CASRWTRESQPQHF. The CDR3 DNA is TGTGCCAGCCGTTGGACCAGGGAGAGCCAGCCCCAGCATTTT.